The 18 T cell receptor beta chains reported below all come from one sample, sequenced in a study of blood T cell repertoires in COVID-19. Generated by immunoSEQ multiplex PCR, the TCRdb table keeps only in-frame clones and is missing some. The table shows about 130,000 clones, with around 85% occurring only once. Material: peripheral blood. These receptor sequences come from a woman of 80 years or more with acute or convalescent COVID-19.

The V and J genes are TRBV5-1 and TRBJ1-5; 9 bases are a match to TRBD1. The CDR3 runs 15 residues. After removal of 7 bases from V and 0 bases from J, the junction contained 5 bases not matched to a gene. CDR1 and CDR2 (germline): SGHRS, YFSETQ. In DNA form, the CDR3 reads TGCGCCAGCGACCGACAGGGGGTTAGCAATCAGCCCCAGCATTTT. This gives the protein CASDRQGVSNQPQHF.

The V and J genes are TRBV29-1 and TRBJ2-7; possible D gene TRBD1, 6 bases. Trimming shortened V by 8 bases and J by 5 bases, and 16 bases separated the two germline ends. The length of the CDR3 is 12 residues. Germline assignment: CDR1 SQVTM and CDR2 ANQGSEA. The CDR3 spells CSFRGQGNEQYF. In DNA, the CDR3 is TGCAGCTTCCGGGGTCAGGGGAACGAGCAGTACTTC.

The chain is built from TRBV6-2 or TRBV6-3 and TRBJ2-1; D is uncertain. The V and J ends lost 5 bases and 3 bases respectively, with 11 bases between them. Germline V CDR1 and CDR2: MNHEY, SVGEGT. The CDR3 consists of 14 residues. CDR3 amino acids: CASSARSVYNEQFF. Written as DNA, the CDR3 is TGTGCCAGCAGTGCCCGAAGCGTCTACAATGAGCAGTTCTTC.

This rearrangement joins TRBV30 to TRBJ1-1; D is possibly TRBD1 (5 bases). The germline V and J ends were trimmed by 0 bases and 7 bases, with 12 bases remaining between them. This CDR3 is 13 amino acids long. The germline gives CDR1 GTSNPN, CDR2 SVGIG (reference sequence). The chain's CDR3 is CAWSVLGRGEAFF. CDR3 DNA sequence: TGTGCCTGGAGTGTACTGGGGAGGGGTGAAGCTTTCTTT.

This clone was counted a single time. The rearrangement uses TRBV9 and TRBJ1-2; 8 positions agree with TRBD1. Germline V CDR1 and CDR2: SGDLS, YYNGEE. This CDR3 has 14 residues. Trimming took 4 bases from V and 7 from J; bases not matched to a gene: 9. CDR3 nucleotide sequence: TGTGCCAGCAGCTCTCTACAGGGGGTCTTTGGCTACACCTTC. Encoded protein: CASSSLQGVFGYTF.

The chain recombines TRBV6-5 with TRBJ2-1; 9 positions match TRBD1. The CDR3 consists of 14 residues. The J segment lost 6 bases and the V segment lost 4 bases, leaving 4 bases of the junction unmatched. Germline CDR1 reads MNHEY; CDR2 reads SVGAGI. This CDR3 reads CASSFTDRGNEQFF. In DNA form, the CDR3 reads TGTGCCAGCAGTTTTACGGACAGGGGCAATGAGCAGTTCTTC.

This chain links TRBV21-1 with TRBJ1-2; the table assigns TRBD1, which was not confirmed against the DNA. TRBV21-1 is flagged as a pseudogene. The CDR3 extends over 16 amino acids. The CDR3 loop reads CASSKARSRGHYGYTF. In DNA, the CDR3 is TGTGCCAGCAGCAAAGCGCGTAGCAGGGGGCACTATGGCTACACCTTC.

The V and J genes are TRBV5-4 and TRBJ2-7; TRBD2 is a possible D gene (6 bases). Trimming removed 4 bases from V and 1 base from J, with 18 bases in between. Germline CDR1 SGHNT, CDR2 YYREEE (reference sequence). CDR3 length: 16 residues. CDR3 nucleotide sequence: TGTGCCAGCAGCCCTGGCGGGGCTAGCCGTTCCTACGAGCAGTACTTC. Encoded protein: CASSPGGASRSYEQYF.

The J gene is TRBJ2-5, the V gene TRBV29-1, with a tentative D call TRBD2 (6 bases). Germline CDR1 is SQVTM and CDR2 is ANQGSEA. This CDR3 has 12 residues. V gave up 4 bases and J gave up 5 bases, with 11 bases separating them. The CDR3: CSVVLARETQYF. Here the CDR3 DNA reads TGCAGCGTTGTACTAGCTAGGGAGACCCAGTACTTC.

The chain recombines TRBV4-1 with TRBJ1-5; D is possibly TRBD1 (5 bases). The germline gives CDR1 MGHRA, CDR2 YSYEKL. V was cut by 1 base and J by 9 bases, with 13 bases left in between. The CDR3 contains 14 residues. Here the CDR3 DNA reads TGCGCCAGCAGCCAAGGGGGCAGGGATCGGCCCCAGCATTTT. Amino acids: CASSQGGRDRPQHF.

This clone was counted only a few times. V is TRBV19 and J is TRBJ1-1, with a tentative D call TRBD1 (6 bases). The CDR3 loop spans 12 amino acids. Germline V gene sequence: CDR1 LNHDA, CDR2 SQIVND (reference sequence). The V end was cut by 6 bases, the J end by 5 bases, with 10 bases between. The CDR3 loop is CASRQGGTEAFF. For the CDR3, the DNA is TGTGCCAGTAGACAGGGAGGGACTGAAGCTTTCTTT.

The chain is built from TRBV19 and TRBJ2-6; TRBD1 agrees at 7 bases. V lost 3 bases, J lost 0 bases, and 8 bases stayed unmatched. Germline CDR1 LNHDA, CDR2 SQIVND (reference sequence). The CDR3 is 18 amino acids. The CDR3, as DNA: TGTGCCAGTAGTATGAGGGCCAGGGGGACCTCTGGGGCCAACGTCCTGACTTTC. Residues: CASSMRARGTSGANVLTF.

This rearrangement joins TRBV5-1 to TRBJ2-1, with TRBD2 identical over 14 bases. With V trimmed by 0 bases and J by 2 bases, 1 base remained unmatched. CDR3 size: 17 residues. Germline values: CDR1 SGHRS, CDR2 YFSETQ. Here the CDR3 DNA reads TGCGCCAGCAGCTTGGGACTAGCGGGAGGGCCCTACAATGAGCAGTTCTTC. Translated, it gives CASSLGLAGGPYNEQFF.

This sequence joins TRBV6-6 and TRBJ1-2, with D possibly being TRBD1 (5 bases). The CDR3 runs to 12 residues. With 2 bases removed from V and 10 bases from J, the gap between germline ends came to 11 bases. Germline values: CDR1 MNHNY, CDR2 SVGAGI (reference sequence). The chain's CDR3 is CASSYTQGAYTF. CDR3 in DNA: TGTGCCAGCAGTTACACGCAGGGCGCCTACACCTTC.

The rearrangement links TRBV5-1 to TRBJ2-5; 7 bases map to TRBD2. Germline V gene sequence: CDR1 SGHRS, CDR2 YFSETQ. The CDR3 has 15 amino acids. Trimming removed 0 bases from V and 4 bases from J; junction bases left unmatched: 6. CDR3 sequence (DNA): TGCGCCAGCAGCTTGGCCCCGGGGGGTGGAGAGACCCAGTACTTC. Translated, it gives CASSLAPGGGETQYF.

This clone was seen many times. V and J are TRBV6-2 or TRBV6-3 and TRBJ1-6; D possibly corresponds to TRBD1 (6 bases). The CDR3 is 23 residues long. V was trimmed by 6 bases and J by 0 bases, leaving 33 bases between them. Per germline, CDR1 MNHEY and CDR2 SVGEGT. The CDR3 region is CASSPPRGFDGVWEHSYNSPLHF. CDR3 nucleotide sequence: TGTGCCAGCAGCCCCCCTAGGGGGTTCGACGGAGTGTGGGAACACTCCTATAATTCACCCCTCCACTTT.

J is TRBJ2-2 and V is TRBV3-1 (or the pseudogene TRBV3-2), with a possible D match to TRBD1 (6 bases). The germline V gene encodes CDR1 LGHDT and CDR2 YNNKEL (reference sequence). V lost 3 bases to trimming and J lost 6 bases, with 11 bases between them. CDR3 length equals 14 residues. CDR3: CASSQSRGSGELFF. The DNA for the CDR3 is TGTGCCAGCAGCCAGTCTAGGGGGTCCGGGGAGCTGTTTTTT.

The chain has TRBV4-1 and TRBJ2-5; 11 bases fit TRBD1. In germline, CDR1 is MGHRA, CDR2 YSYEKL. CDR3 length: 14 residues. J gave up 7 bases and V 2 bases, and 3 bases lay outside the gene matches. The CDR3 region is CASSQPGQGVTQYF. As DNA, the CDR3 is TGCGCCAGCAGCCAACCGGGACAGGGGGTGACCCAGTACTTC.